A single T cell receptor (beta chain) is shown here with its context. The data originate from a study of cytomegalovirus exposure and HLA in healthy donors. The PCR contained 60 Vbeta and 13 Jbeta primers. Original analysis: As a later analysis found, there were approximately 80 million unique TCR beta chains, of which approximately 10 million were shared. Measured with immunoSEQ multiplex PCR; TCRdb has only the in-frame clones, and not every one. V and J calls plus clone size are reproduced from that table; the DNA served to infer D and trimming. The profile shows 120,000 to 150,000 clones, 55% to 80% of them singletons. The ends were cut back, 0 bases at V and 4 bases at J, with 14 bases in the middle. The CDR3 sequence is 15 residues long. Germline-derived CDR1 and CDR2 are SGHRS and YFSETQ.

The chain employs TRBV5-1 and TRBJ2-7, with no clear D. Sequencing input: PBMCs. The TCR originated in a woman aged 40 to 55 in good health and CMV-seronegative. The CDR3 region has the DNA TGCGCCAGCAGCTTGGATCCAGGAACGGCGTACGAGCAGTACTTC. Translated, it gives CASSLDPGTAYEQYF.